This is a list of T cell receptor beta chains from one sample in a study of T-cell reconstitution after alpha-beta-depleted transplantation in children. Using its own MiXCR run on the PCR reads, TCRdb lists one record per CDR3 protein. The sample holds about 250,000 distinct CDR3 sequences, more than 20% seen once. The material was PBMCs, mostly from graft donor cells, obtained 360 days after TCRalphabeta/CD19-depleted stem cell transplant. These receptor sequences come from a female patient aged 2-10 years who had a stem cell transplant for congenital amegakaryocytic thrombocytopenia, so the T cells may come from the graft donor. CDR3s include the opening cysteine and the closing phenylalanine or tryptophan. A D gene is named only where the DNA matches it firmly. Rows may omit the clone size; those that give it use once, few, many or a size class.

cdr3_aa cdr3_nt v_call d_call clone_size j_call
CSALSGTGDYSPLHF TGCAGTGCTCTCTCAGGGACAGGGGACTATTCACCCCTCCACTTT TRBV20-1 TRBD1 few TRBJ1-6
CSASAQRYEQYF TGCAGTGCTAGTGCCCAACGATACGAGCAGTACTTC TRBV20-1 - - TRBJ2-7
CASSYRGQYYQPQHF TGTGCCAGCAGTTACCGGGGACAATACTATCAGCCCCAGCATTTT TRBV6-6 - - TRBJ1-5
CASSLGFDEQFF TGTGCCAGCAGTTTAGGATTCGATGAGCAGTTCTTC TRBV27 - many TRBJ2-1
CPSSLAAISSYNEQFF TGCCCCAGCAGCTTGGCAGCTATTTCCTCCTACAATGAGCAGTTCTTC TRBV5-1 - - TRBJ2-1
CASSLLLAGTDTQYF TGTGCCAGCAGTTTATTATTGGCGGGGACAGATACGCAGTATTTT TRBV12-3/TRBV12-4 - many TRBJ2-3
CSARGGGNWDAQYF TGCAGTGCTAGAGGAGGGGGGAATTGGGATGCTCAGTACTTC TRBV20-1 - few TRBJ2-4
CASSLVLDYNEQFF TGCGCCAGCAGCTTGGTGCTAGACTACAATGAGCAGTTCTTC TRBV5-1 - - TRBJ2-1
CASSIADRAGQPQHF TGTGCCAGTAGTATAGCTGACAGGGCCGGGCAGCCCCAGCATTTT TRBV19 TRBD1 few TRBJ1-5
CASSLRAFGANVLTF TGTGCCAGCAGTTTAAGGGCGTTTGGGGCCAACGTCCTGACTTTC TRBV27 - few TRBJ2-6
CASGYTGLETQYF TGTGCCAGCGGCTACACAGGGCTGGAGACCCAGTACTTC TRBV7-9 - - TRBJ2-5
CATSRDHQRSTDTQYF TGTGCCACCAGCAGAGACCACCAGCGAAGCACAGATACGCAGTATTTT TRBV15 - - TRBJ2-3
CASSLSRSTDTQYF TGTGCCAGCAGTTTGTCACGAAGCACAGATACGCAGTATTTT TRBV5-1 - many TRBJ2-3
CSAPNSRNTEAFF TGCAGTGCTCCTAACAGTCGGAACACTGAAGCTTTCTTT TRBV20-1 - - TRBJ1-1
CASSLDKYEQYF TGTGCCAGCTCACTGGACAAGTACGAGCAGTACTTC TRBV18 - - TRBJ2-7
CASRQGPGNTIYF TGCGCCAGCAGGCAGGGGCCTGGAAACACCATATATTTT TRBV10-1 - once TRBJ1-3
CASSKIAGAGELFF TGTGCCAGCAGCAAGATAGCGGGAGCCGGGGAGCTGTTTTTT TRBV6-2/TRBV6-3 TRBD2 few TRBJ2-2
CASSPVSTDTQYF TGTGCCAGCAGTCCTGTCAGCACAGATACGCAGTATTTT TRBV6-6 - - TRBJ2-3
CAWSVQAGITDTQYF TGTGCCTGGAGTGTACAGGCAGGGATCACAGATACGCAGTATTTT TRBV30 - few TRBJ2-3
CASSVTGERGEKLFF TGCGCCAGCAGCGTTACAGGGGAAAGAGGCGAAAAACTGTTTTTT TRBV5-1 TRBD1 - TRBJ1-4
CASSLSGNTEAFF TGTGCCAGCAGCTTATCAGGAAACACTGAAGCTTTCTTT TRBV7-9 - many TRBJ1-1
CASSIGQGSGYTF TGTGCCAGCAGCATCGGACAGGGGAGCGGCTACACCTTC TRBV9 TRBD1 - TRBJ1-2
CASRNQGAVSGELFF TGTGCCAGCAGAAACCAGGGGGCGGTTTCCGGGGAGCTGTTTTTT TRBV3-1 TRBD1 - TRBJ2-2
CASSFIATGELFF TGTGCCAGCAGTTTTATAGCGACCGGGGAGCTGTTTTTT TRBV28 - - TRBJ2-2
CASSLAGFMEETQYF TGCGCCAGCAGCTTGGCGGGTTTCATGGAAGAGACCCAGTACTTC TRBV5-1 - - TRBJ2-5
CASSQVSTKDTQYF TGTGCCAGCAGCCAAGTTTCAACGAAGGATACGCAGTATTTT TRBV3-1 - - TRBJ2-3
CASSLYRSKSGNTIYF TGTGCCAGCAGCCTTTACAGGTCAAAATCTGGAAACACCATATATTTT TRBV3-1 - few TRBJ1-3
CASSLSRDQETQYF TGTGCCAGCAGCCTGTCTCGGGACCAAGAGACCCAGTACTTC TRBV7-3 - few TRBJ2-5